This T cell receptor beta chain was captured by sequencing in a study of cytomegalovirus exposure and HLA in healthy donors. The PCR used 60 Vbeta and 13 Jbeta primers. The assay was immunoSEQ multiplex PCR, and TCRdb's table has in-frame clones only and misses some. The specimen's table records about 88,000 clones. Remarks on this clone: Its antigen is not known.

Study-wide findings and caveats: In a later analysis, several top co-occurrence clusters appeared linked to parvovirus B19, influenza, CMV and Epstein-Barr virus.

This CDR3 is 18 amino acids long. The ends lost 8 bases at V and 5 bases at J; junction bases unmatched: 18. Per the germline V gene, CDR1 is SNHLY and CDR2 is FYNNEI. The origin of this receptor is a girl under 18 in good health and CMV-seropositive. The sequenced material came from PBMCs. V gene TRBV2 combines with J gene TRBJ1-6; 7 bases line up with TRBD1. The CDR3 nucleotides read TGTGCCAGCCGCGACCCGAGACAGGGACGGGGGAATAATTCACCCCTCCACTTT. This codes for CASRDPRQGRGNNSPLHF.